Each of the 9 T cell receptor beta chains below was sequenced from the same sample in a study of T-cell memory formation after mild COVID-19. Each CDR3 protein is one row after TCRdb ran MiXCR on the 5' RACE reads. The sample includes tens of thousands of distinct CDR3 sequences, over 15% seen only once; the top ten take about a third. The sequenced material came from PBMCs or a T cell subset sorted from them (not recorded which). The receptors come from an adult woman who had mild COVID-19 (a few samples of this study predate the infection). Cell type and time point are not known.

This chain links TRBV7-9 with TRBJ2-7; either TRBD1 or TRBD2 may fit D (5 bases each). Trimming removed 5 bases from V and 12 bases from J, with 20 bases in between. The CDR3 length is 13 residues. Germline CDR1 reads SEHNR; CDR2 reads FQNEAQ (reference sequence). The CDR3 loop is CASSPPGTTGTYF. Written as DNA, the CDR3 is TGTGCCAGCAGCCCCCCCGGGACGACGGGAACGTACTTC.

V and J are TRBV12-3 or TRBV12-4 and TRBJ2-7; D call uncertain. The CDR3 is 13 amino acids. V lost 5 bases, J lost 0 bases, and 8 bases lay in between. The CDR3 DNA reads TGTGCCAGCAGTGCTATCTACTCCTACGAGCAGTACTTC. This sequence encodes CASSAIYSYEQYF.

In its sample, this clonotype was seen a few times. The V call is TRBV7-6, the J call TRBJ2-5; 8 positions match TRBD2. V shed 0 bases, J shed 1 base, and the junction held 4 bases outside the gene matches. This CDR3 region has 16 residues. Germline-derived CDR1 and CDR2 are SGHVS and FNYEAQ. CDR3 loop: CASSLAGGATQETQYF. The CDR3 bases are TGTGCCAGCAGCTTAGCCGGGGGGGCCACCCAAGAGACCCAGTACTTC.

This clonotype came up many times. The chain couples TRBV11-2 to TRBJ1-1; 7 bases match TRBD1. CDR3 size: 14 residues. V trimming: 4 bases; J trimming: 0 bases; junction bases outside the gene matches: 2. Per germline, CDR1 SGHAT and CDR2 FQNNGV. The CDR3 spells CASSWGQLNTEAFF. CDR3 coding DNA: TGTGCCAGCAGCTGGGGACAGTTGAACACTGAAGCTTTCTTT.

The chain couples TRBV30 to TRBJ2-3; D call uncertain. The length of the CDR3 is 16 residues. V was cut by 5 bases and J by 2 bases, with 20 bases left in between. Germline V gives CDR1 GTSNPN, CDR2 SVGIG (reference sequence). This CDR3 reads CAWSPPNPNATDTQYF. CDR3 in DNA: TGTGCCTGGTCCCCACCGAACCCCAACGCCACAGATACGCAGTATTTT.

This chain connects TRBV4-1 to TRBJ2-7; D unclear. V was clipped by 1 base and J by 0 bases, with 7 bases between them. The CDR3 is made up of 14 amino acids. CDR1 is MGHRA and CDR2 is YSYEKL in the germline V gene. The CDR3 region is CASSQGSGSYEQYF. In DNA, the CDR3 is TGCGCCAGCAGCCAAGGGTCAGGCTCCTACGAGCAGTACTTC.

This clonotype was seen a handful of times. The chain uses TRBV19 and TRBJ2-7; no reliable D call. CDR3 size: 14 residues. The V gene's germline CDR1 is LNHDA and CDR2 SQIVND (reference sequence). V shed 3 bases and J shed 2 bases, with 11 bases lying between them. The CDR3 is CASSIWGRPYEQYF. As DNA, the CDR3 is TGTGCCAGTAGTATCTGGGGAAGGCCCTACGAGCAGTACTTC.

This chain links TRBV4-2 with TRBJ2-7, with D perhaps matching TRBD1 or TRBD2 (6 bases each). Deletions cut 6 bases from V and 6 bases from J, with 12 bases between. The germline gives CDR1 LGHNA, CDR2 YNFKEQ. The CDR3 runs to 12 residues. This CDR3 is CASRVGGGEQYF. The CDR3 DNA reads TGTGCCAGCAGGGTCGGAGGGGGCGAGCAGTACTTC.

The chain carries TRBV9 and TRBJ2-3; no reliable D call. Germline values: CDR1 SGDLS, CDR2 YYNGEE. V was clipped by 0 bases and J by 4 bases, with 9 bases between them. The CDR3 contains 14 residues. The CDR3 DNA is TGTGCCAGCAGCGTAGACTCTATAGCAGATACGCAGTATTTT. It is translated as CASSVDSIADTQYF.